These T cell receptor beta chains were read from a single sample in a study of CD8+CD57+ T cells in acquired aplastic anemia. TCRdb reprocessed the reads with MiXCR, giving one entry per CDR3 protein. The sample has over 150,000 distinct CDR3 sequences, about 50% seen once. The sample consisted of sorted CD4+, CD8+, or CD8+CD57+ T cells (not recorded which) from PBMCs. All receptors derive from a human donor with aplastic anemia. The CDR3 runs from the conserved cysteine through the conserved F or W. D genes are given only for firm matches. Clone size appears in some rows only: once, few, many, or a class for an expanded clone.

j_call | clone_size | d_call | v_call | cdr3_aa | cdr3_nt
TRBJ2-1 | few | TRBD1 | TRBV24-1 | CATSAGTGLRHEQFF | TGTGCCACCAGTGCCGGGACAGGGCTACGTCATGAGCAGTTCTTC
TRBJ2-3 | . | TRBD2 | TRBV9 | CASSVVARTSGGTDTQYF | TGTGCCAGCAGCGTAGTTGCCAGGACTAGCGGGGGCACAGATACGCAGTATTTT
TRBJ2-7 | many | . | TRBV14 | CASSQEPGGLTTYEQYF | TGTGCCAGCAGCCAAGAACCAGGGGGGTTGACGACCTACGAGCAGTACTTC
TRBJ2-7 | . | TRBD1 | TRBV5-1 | CASSPTPGQDYEQYF | TGCGCCAGCAGCCCAACACCGGGACAGGACTACGAGCAGTACTTC
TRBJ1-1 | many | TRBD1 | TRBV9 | CASSVAGQGNTEAFF | TGTGCCAGCAGCGTAGCAGGACAGGGAAACACTGAAGCTTTCTTT
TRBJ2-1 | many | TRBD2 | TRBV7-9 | CASSHTSGEAYNEQFF | TGTGCCAGCAGCCATACTAGCGGGGAAGCCTACAATGAGCAGTTCTTC
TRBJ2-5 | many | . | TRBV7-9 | CASSPYGVQETQYF | TGTGCCAGCAGCCCCTATGGGGTTCAAGAGACCCAGTACTTC
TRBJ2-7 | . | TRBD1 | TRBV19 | CASSETGGEDEQYF | TGTGCCAGTAGTGAGACAGGGGGCGAAGACGAGCAGTACTTC
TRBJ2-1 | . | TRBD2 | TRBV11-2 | CASSPGLAGGRSYNEQFF | TGTGCCAGTAGCCCGGGACTAGCGGGAGGAAGGTCCTACAATGAGCAGTTCTTC
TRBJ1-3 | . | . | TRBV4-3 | CASSQDGAHSGNTVYF | TGCGCCAGCAGCCAAGATGGGGCCCACTCTGGAAACACCGTATATTTT
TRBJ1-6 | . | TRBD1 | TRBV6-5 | CASSSTGAPSPLHF | TGTGCCAGCAGTTCGACAGGGGCCCCTTCACCCCTCCACTTT
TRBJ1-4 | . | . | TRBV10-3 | CAISDTATNEKLFF | TGTGCCATCAGTGACACTGCAACTAATGAAAAACTGTTTTTT
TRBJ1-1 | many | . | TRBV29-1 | CSVRVNQAFF | TGCAGCGTACGGGTCAATCAAGCTTTCTTT
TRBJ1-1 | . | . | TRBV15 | CATSRSVSSTEAFF | TGTGCCACCAGCAGGAGTGTCAGCAGCACTGAAGCTTTCTTT
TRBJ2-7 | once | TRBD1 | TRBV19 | CASSGRQGPYEQYF | TGTGCCAGTAGTGGCCGACAGGGTCCCTACGAGCAGTACTTC
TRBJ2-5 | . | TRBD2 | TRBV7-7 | CASSLGVAGGQRETQYF | TGTGCCAGCAGCTTAGGGGTAGCGGGGGGGCAGAGAGAGACCCAGTACTTC
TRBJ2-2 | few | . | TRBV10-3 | CAISEGREEDTGELFF | TGTGCCATCAGTGAGGGCAGGGAGGAGGACACCGGGGAGCTGTTTTTT
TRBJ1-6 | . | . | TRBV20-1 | CSAINQGGSPLHF | TGCAGTGCTATAAATCAGGGTGGTTCACCCCTCCACTTT
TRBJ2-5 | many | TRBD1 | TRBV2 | CASSQRTGLETQYF | TGTGCCAGCAGTCAAAGGACAGGGCTAGAGACCCAGTACTTC
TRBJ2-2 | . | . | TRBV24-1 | CATSDRTGQRHGELFF | TGTGCCACCAGTGACCGTACGGGACAAAGGCACGGGGAGCTGTTTTTT
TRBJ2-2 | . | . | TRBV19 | CASNWRGAGELFF | TGTGCCAGTAATTGGAGGGGTGCCGGGGAGCTGTTTTTT
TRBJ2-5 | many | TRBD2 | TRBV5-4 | CASSLAGGRETQYF | TGTGCCAGCAGCTTAGCGGGGGGGCGGGAGACCCAGTACTTC
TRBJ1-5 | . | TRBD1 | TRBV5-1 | CASSPGTAGGPQHF | TGCGCCAGCAGCCCAGGGACAGCTGGTGGGCCCCAGCATTTT
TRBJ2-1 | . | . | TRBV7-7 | CASSLERTDYNEQFF | TGTGCTAGCAGCTTAGAGCGGACAGACTACAATGAGCAGTTCTTC
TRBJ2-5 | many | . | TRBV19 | CASSIIGGEETQYF | TGTGCCAGTAGTATAATCGGTGGAGAAGAGACCCAGTACTTC
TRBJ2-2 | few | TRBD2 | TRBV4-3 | CASSQDELAGVTGELFF | TGCGCCAGCAGCCAAGATGAACTAGCGGGGGTGACCGGGGAGCTGTTTTTT
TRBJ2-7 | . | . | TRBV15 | CATSRVGLTQYF | TGTGCCACCAGCAGAGTTGGGTTAACGCAGTACTTC
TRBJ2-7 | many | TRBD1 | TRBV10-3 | CAITIGTGVVNEQYF | TGTGCCATCACTATCGGGACAGGGGTAGTCAACGAGCAGTACTTC
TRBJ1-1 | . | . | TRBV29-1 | CSVEFTGKYNEAFF | TGCAGCGTTGAATTCACAGGGAAATATAATGAAGCTTTCTTT
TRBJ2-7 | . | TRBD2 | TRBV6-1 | CAAGLAGKYEQYF | TGTGCCGCCGGACTAGCGGGTAAATACGAGCAGTACTTC
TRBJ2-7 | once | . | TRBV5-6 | CASSVGRGIGTYEQYF | TGTGCCAGCAGCGTGGGAAGGGGGATAGGGACCTACGAGCAGTACTTC
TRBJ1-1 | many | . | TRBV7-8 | CASSLAGGMNTEAFF | TGTGCCAGCAGCTTAGCGGGGGGTATGAACACTGAAGCTTTCTTT
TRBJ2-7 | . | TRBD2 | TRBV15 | CATSREREMFNEQYF | TGTGCCACCAGCAGAGAGCGGGAGATGTTTAACGAGCAGTACTTC
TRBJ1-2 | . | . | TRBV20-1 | CSARAPPVHPNYGYTF | TGCAGTGCTAGAGCCCCTCCGGTACACCCTAACTATGGCTACACCTTC
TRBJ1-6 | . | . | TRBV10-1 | CASSVLKDDNSPLHF | TGCGCCAGCAGTGTTTTGAAGGATGATAATTCACCCCTCCACTTT
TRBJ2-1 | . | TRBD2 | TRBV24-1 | CATSDWGLAGAPNEQFF | TGTGCCACCAGTGATTGGGGACTAGCGGGGGCCCCAAATGAGCAGTTCTTC
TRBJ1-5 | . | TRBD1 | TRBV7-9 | CATGDSTQPQHF | TGTGCCACTGGGGACAGTACTCAGCCCCAGCATTTT
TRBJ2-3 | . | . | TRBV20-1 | CSAIKGKVDTQYF | TGCAGTGCCATCAAAGGGAAGGTAGATACGCAGTATTTT
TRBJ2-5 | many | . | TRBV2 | CASSEALGGTKETQYF | TGTGCCAGCAGTGAAGCGCTAGGGGGGACTAAAGAGACCCAGTACTTC
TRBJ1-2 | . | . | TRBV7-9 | CASSLVARELGYTF | TGTGCCAGCAGCTTAGTAGCCAGGGAGCTTGGCTACACCTTC
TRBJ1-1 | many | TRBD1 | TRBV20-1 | CSAIDRDRGPLTEAFF | TGCAGTGCCATCGACCGGGACAGGGGGCCATTGACTGAAGCTTTCTTT
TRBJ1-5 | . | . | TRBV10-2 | CASSGSPGENRNQPQRF | TGCGCCAGCAGTGGCAGTCCGGGAGAGAATAGGAATCAGCCCCAGCGTTTT
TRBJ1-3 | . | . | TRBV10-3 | CAVLGGDTIYF | TGTGCCGTACTAGGGGGGGACACCATATATTTT
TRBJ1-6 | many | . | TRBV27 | CASSWRGNSPLHF | TGTGCCAGCAGTTGGCGAGGGAATTCACCCCTCCACTTT
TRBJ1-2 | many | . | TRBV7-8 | CASSLVGGSGYGYTF | TGTGCCAGCAGCTTAGTGGGTGGTTCAGGGTATGGCTACACCTTC
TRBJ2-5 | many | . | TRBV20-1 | CSARSVVDPRTQYF | TGCAGTGCTAGGTCCGTAGTGGACCCGAGAACCCAGTACTTC
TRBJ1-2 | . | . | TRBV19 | CASSTPLAVGYGYTF | TGTGCCAGTAGTACCCCACTTGCGGTTGGCTATGGCTACACCTTC
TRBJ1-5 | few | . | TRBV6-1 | CASSEGRWGNQPQHF | TGTGCCAGCAGTGAGGGCAGGTGGGGCAATCAGCCCCAGCATTTT